The clone carrying this T cell receptor (beta chain) was counted at least ten times. This record belongs to a study of CD8+CD57+ T cells in acquired aplastic anemia. There are 14 residues in the CDR3. Germline CDR1 and CDR2: SGHVS and FNYEAQ. The junction had 4 bases not matched to a gene; V was cut back by 5 bases and J by 0 bases. The authors sequenced patients whose flow cytometry had shown CD8+CD57+ cell expansion. For CDR3 and TCR beta VDJ profiling, genomic DNA was the template used. Each CDR3 protein gets one entry after TCRdb re-called the reads with MiXCR. The table lists about 75,000 distinct CDR3 sequences, roughly 70% of them singletons.

The chain combines TRBV7-6 with TRBJ2-7, with TRBD1 identical over 7 bases. Material: sorted CD4+, CD8+, or CD8+CD57+ T cells (not recorded which) from PBMCs. The TCR originated in a human donor with aplastic anemia. In nucleotides, the CDR3 is TGTGCCAGCAGCCCACAGGGGAACTCCTACGAGCAGTACTTC. Translating it yields CASSPQGNSYEQYF.